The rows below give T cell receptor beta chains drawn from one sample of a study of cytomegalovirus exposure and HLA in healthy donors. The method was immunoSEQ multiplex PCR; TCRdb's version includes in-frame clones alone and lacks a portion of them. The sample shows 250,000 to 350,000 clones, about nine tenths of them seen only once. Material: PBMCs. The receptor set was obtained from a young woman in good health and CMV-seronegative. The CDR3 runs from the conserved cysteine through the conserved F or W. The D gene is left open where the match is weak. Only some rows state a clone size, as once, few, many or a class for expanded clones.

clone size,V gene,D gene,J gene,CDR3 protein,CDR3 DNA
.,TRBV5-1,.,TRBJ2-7,CASSPPRVHEQYF,TGCGCCAGCAGCCCCCCACGGGTCCACGAGCAGTACTTC
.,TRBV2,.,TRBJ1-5,CASSEQTGNQPQHF,TGTGCCAGCAGTGAACAGACAGGCAATCAGCCCCAGCATTTT
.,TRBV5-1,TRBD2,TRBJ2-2,CASSTGLVGTGELFF,TGCGCCAGCAGCACGGGACTAGTAGGGACCGGGGAGCTGTTTTTT
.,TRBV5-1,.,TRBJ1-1,CASSLGTANTEAFF,TGCGCCAGCAGCTTGGGGACAGCGAACACTGAAGCTTTCTTT
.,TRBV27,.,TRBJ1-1,CASSLKGQGAFF,TGTGCCAGCAGTTTAAAAGGTCAGGGAGCTTTCTTT
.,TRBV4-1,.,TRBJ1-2,CASSQDQGMANYGYTF,TGCGCCAGCAGCCAAGATCAGGGGATGGCGAACTATGGCTACACCTTC
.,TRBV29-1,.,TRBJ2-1,CSVEGSEEGYNEQFF,TGCAGCGTTGAAGGTTCGGAGGAGGGCTACAATGAGCAGTTCTTC
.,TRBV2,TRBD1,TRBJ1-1,CASIKDRAEEAFF,TGTGCCAGCATCAAGGACAGGGCCGAAGAAGCTTTCTTT
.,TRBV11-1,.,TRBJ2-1,CASSLVQGSYNEQFF,TGTGCCAGCAGTCTGGTACAGGGCTCCTACAATGAGCAGTTCTTC
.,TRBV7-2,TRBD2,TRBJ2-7,CASSPSGTSNEQYF,TGTGCCAGCAGCCCATCCGGGACTAGTAACGAGCAGTACTTC
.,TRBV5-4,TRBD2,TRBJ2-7,CASSLATSGRGEQYF,TGTGCCAGCAGCTTGGCGACTAGCGGGAGGGGCGAGCAGTACTTC
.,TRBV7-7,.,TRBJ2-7,CASSLAEGNYEQYF,TGTGCTAGCAGCTTAGCGGAGGGAAACTACGAGCAGTACTTC
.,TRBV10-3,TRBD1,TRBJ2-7,CATGQGAEAYEQYF,TGTGCCACCGGACAGGGGGCGGAGGCCTACGAGCAGTACTTC
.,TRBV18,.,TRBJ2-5,CASSPPSVETQYF,TGTGCCAGCTCACCCCCTTCAGTAGAGACCCAGTACTTC
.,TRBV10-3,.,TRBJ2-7,CATGDRSSYEQYF,TGTGCCACCGGCGATAGGAGCTCCTACGAGCAGTACTTC
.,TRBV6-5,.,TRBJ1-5,CASSYSPVAQPQHF,TGTGCCAGCAGTTACTCCCCGGTTGCCCAGCCCCAGCATTTT
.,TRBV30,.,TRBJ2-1,CAWSEERGRYNEQFF,TGTGCCTGGAGCGAGGAACGGGGGAGGTACAATGAGCAGTTCTTC
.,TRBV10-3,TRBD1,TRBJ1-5,CAVGQGVDQPQHF,TGTGCCGTCGGACAGGGAGTCGACCAGCCCCAGCATTTT
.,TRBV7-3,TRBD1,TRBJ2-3,CASSLDRADTQYF,TGTGCCAGCAGCTTGGACAGGGCAGATACGCAGTATTTT
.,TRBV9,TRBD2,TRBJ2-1,CASSPTGTSGNEQFF,TGTGCCAGCAGCCCGACCGGGACTAGCGGAAATGAGCAGTTCTTC
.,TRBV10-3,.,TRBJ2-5,CAISESGGTQETQYF,TGTGCCATCAGTGAGTCTGGGGGGACTCAAGAGACCCAGTACTTC
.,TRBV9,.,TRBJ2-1,CASSGIGTVNEQFF,TGTGCCAGCAGCGGCATTGGGACTGTCAATGAGCAGTTCTTC
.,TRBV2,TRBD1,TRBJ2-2,CASTRQGSNTGELFF,TGTGCCAGCACCAGACAGGGCTCTAACACCGGGGAGCTGTTTTTT
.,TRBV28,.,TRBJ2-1,CASHTSDSYNEQFF,TGTGCCAGCCATACCTCGGACAGCTACAATGAGCAGTTCTTC
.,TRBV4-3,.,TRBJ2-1,CASGKIGTLLHNEQFF,TGCGCCAGCGGTAAAATAGGGACACTCCTCCACAATGAGCAGTTCTTC
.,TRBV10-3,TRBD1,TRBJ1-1,CAISESGGQGGTEAFF,TGTGCCATCAGTGAGTCGGGGGGACAGGGAGGCACTGAAGCTTTCTTT
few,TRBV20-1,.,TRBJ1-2,CSAPRGNGYTF,TGCAGTGCCCCCCGGGGGAATGGCTACACCTTC
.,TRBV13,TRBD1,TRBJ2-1,CASSSSGQGYNEQFF,TGTGCCAGCAGCTCCTCGGGACAGGGCTACAATGAGCAGTTCTTC
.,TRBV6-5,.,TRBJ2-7,CASNKLRGHEQYF,TGTGCCAGCAATAAACTCAGGGGACACGAGCAGTACTTC
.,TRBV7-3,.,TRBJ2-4,CASSSGVGAKNIQYF,TGTGCCAGCAGCTCCGGGGTTGGGGCCAAAAACATTCAGTACTTC
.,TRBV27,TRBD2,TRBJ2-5,CASGDGTSGTQETQYF,TGTGCCAGCGGTGACGGGACTAGCGGGACCCAAGAGACCCAGTACTTC
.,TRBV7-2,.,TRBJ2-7,CASTETQGNEQYF,TGTGCCAGCACCGAGACGCAGGGGAACGAGCAGTACTTC
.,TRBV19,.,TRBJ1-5,CASSLDRSNQPQHF,TGTGCCAGTAGTCTTGACAGATCAAATCAGCCCCAGCATTTT
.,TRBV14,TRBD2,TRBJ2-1,CASSQAPGLAGGTYNEQFF,TGTGCCAGCAGCCAGGCACCCGGACTAGCGGGAGGTACCTACAATGAGCAGTTCTTC
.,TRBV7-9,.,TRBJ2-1,CASSQGNQGYNEQFF,TGTGCCAGCAGCCAAGGCAACCAGGGGTACAATGAGCAGTTCTTC
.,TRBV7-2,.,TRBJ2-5,CASSLGRTETQYF,TGTGCCAGCAGCTTAGGTAGAACGGAGACCCAGTACTTC
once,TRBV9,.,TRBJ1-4,CASSVGIQNREINEKLFF,TGTGCCAGCAGCGTAGGCATCCAGAACAGGGAGATAAATGAAAAACTGTTTTTT
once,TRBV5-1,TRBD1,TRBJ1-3,CASSLGTGYGNTIYF,TGCGCCAGCAGCTTGGGGACAGGGTACGGAAACACCATATATTTT
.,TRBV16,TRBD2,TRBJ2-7,CASSQSRASGAHEQYF,TGTGCCAGCAGCCAATCGAGGGCTAGCGGAGCCCACGAGCAGTACTTC
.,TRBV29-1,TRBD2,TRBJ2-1,CSVEFSGSSYNEQFF,TGCAGCGTTGAATTTAGCGGGAGCTCCTACAATGAGCAGTTCTTC
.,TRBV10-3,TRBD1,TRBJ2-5,CAISERSGGLETQYF,TGTGCCATCAGTGAGAGGTCAGGGGGATTAGAGACCCAGTACTTC